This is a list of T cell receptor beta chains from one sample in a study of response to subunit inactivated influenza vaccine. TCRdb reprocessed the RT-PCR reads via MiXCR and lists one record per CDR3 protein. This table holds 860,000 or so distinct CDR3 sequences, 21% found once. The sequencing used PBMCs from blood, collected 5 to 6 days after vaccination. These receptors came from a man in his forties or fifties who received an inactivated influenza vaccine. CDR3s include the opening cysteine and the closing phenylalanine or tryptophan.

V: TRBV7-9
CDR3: CASSLNGFEQFF

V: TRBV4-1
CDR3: CASSQGLAGGADTQYF

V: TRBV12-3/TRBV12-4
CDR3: CASSLGSSYEQYF

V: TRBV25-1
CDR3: CASSVTGTGFEQYF

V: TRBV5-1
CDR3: CASSPGQGPEKLFF

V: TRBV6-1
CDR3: CASSVGPSSRYEQYF

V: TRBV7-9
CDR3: CASSFGTGSSYEQYF

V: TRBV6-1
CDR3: CASIQTGPTGELFF

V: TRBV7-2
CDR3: CASSLVSQTYEQYF

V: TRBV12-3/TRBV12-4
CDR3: CASSLGSGLAKNIQYF

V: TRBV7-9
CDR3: CASSPAGGEKLFF

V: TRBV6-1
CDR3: CASRSPDSDTQYF

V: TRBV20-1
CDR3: CSSPRTGDSEAFF

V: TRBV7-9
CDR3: CASSLDLGLDDGYTF

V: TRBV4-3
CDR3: CASSQGPGPTYEQYF